Below, one TCR beta chain is given with its context. No cognate antigen has been identified for it. The record has no base qualities; no much larger clone is one base away. The germline V gene (reference sequence) gives CDR1 as GTSNPN and CDR2 as SVGIG. V and J are trimmed by 2 bases and 0 bases, and the gene matches miss 7 bases of the junction. Including the terminal cysteine and phenylalanine, the CDR3 comprises 17 residues. Here the CDR3 DNA is all that survives: 51 bases in frame from base 1. Library preparation used the immunoSEQ multiplex PCR assay. For the multiplex PCR, a mixture combining 60 forward primers for TCR Vbeta segments and 13 reverse primers for TCR Jbeta segments was used. A multiplex PCR assay on genomic DNA amplified the CDR3 region of rearranged TCR beta genes. The amplified TCR beta libraries were sequenced on the Illumina HiSeq System as 87-base-pair reads. The study's own analysis went as follows. A later analysis tallied 70 million to 100 million unique TCR beta chains across the 610 or so repertoires, and about 10 million of those chains were shared by two or more donors. Raw reads were error-corrected and collapsed into unique sequences by a nearest-neighbor algorithm in which closely related sequences were merged to remove PCR and sequencing errors. V, D and J gene segments were assigned by aligning CDR3 sequences to IMGT reference sequences. Each retained sequence needed at least a six-nucleotide match to both a V gene segment and a J gene segment. Rearrangements were called productive when the CDR3 lacked stop codons and stayed in frame with V and J; all others were non-productive. CDR3 was defined by IMGT convention, running from the second conserved V-encoded cysteine to the conserved J-encoded phenylalanine. In an earlier analysis of around 570 of the donors, sequences lacking an unambiguous match to a single V gene segment were excluded. An earlier analysis of approximately 590 of the donors classified V segments as functional when productive rearrangements were above 56.7% and as segregating when the standard deviation between donors was above 5%. A statistical classification framework was developed to diagnose cytomegalovirus status using the catalog of TCR beta chain sequences. In a later analysis, V and J genes were assigned by comparing TCR nucleotide sequences against IMGT/GENE-DB human TR gene sequences. A later analysis assigned CDR3 sequences and most-parsimonious VDJ recombination scenarios with the TCRdist pipeline. A later analysis defined each TCR beta chain by its CDR3 amino acid sequence plus V-gene family, and excluded reads lacking a unique V-gene family. As a way to deal with suspected cross-contamination and a sequencing artifact, a later analysis dropped 500 to 700 nucleotide sequences that were highly shared and had low generation probability. For each public chain, a later analysis derived a clonal expansion index from normalized ranks of inferred template counts within each repertoire. In a later analysis, generation probabilities were computed with a VDJ recombination model fitted to out-of-frame rearrangements, and the resulting probabilities were checked against IGoR. A later analysis scored TCR-TCR, TCR-HLA and TCR-CMV co-occurrence with hypergeometric tests, applying a repertoire-size bias correction to TCR pairs. In a later analysis, false discovery rates were estimated by permuting HLA or CMV assignments 20 times. A later analysis grouped co-occurring TCRs with DBSCAN, adding TCRdist sequence similarity when clustering within HLA-allele-positive subsets. Repertoires with fewer than 30,000 or more than 120,000 public chains, plus five repertoires with anomalous nucleotide sharing, were excluded from co-occurrence clustering. In TCRdb, the immuneACCESS table is reduced to in-frame sequences with V and J assigned. These tables do not hold every clone; where another copy was compared, an unresolved V gene accounts for under half, and the others remain unexplained. D and trimming come from the DNA, and the V and J calls and clone size come from that table. The sample table records about 90,000 clones; 67% of these occur just once. About 2.1% of the sample comes from the top ten.

The entry originates in a study of cytomegalovirus exposure and HLA in healthy donors listed by TCRdb under 2017. General notes on the study: In an earlier analysis of 587 of the donors, 250 to 300 Gb of sequence data and just under 120 million unique TCR beta sequences from about 190 million T cells were reported. The study was designed to test whether signatures of past pathogen exposure could be identified by cataloging public T cell receptors. The study profiled the T cell repertoires of hundreds of subjects by immunosequencing and related them to cytomegalovirus serostatus. Among the roughly 400 genotyped donors, 81% belonged to the genetic ancestry cluster associated with self-reported Caucasian donors. Because of strong linkage in the cohort, five DR-DQ haplotypes were treated as single units for association and clustering. To predict cytomegalovirus infection status, the study combined high-throughput TCR immunosequencing, statistical association of individual TCRs with disease status, and machine learning. An earlier analysis of about 600 of the donors used high-throughput TCR beta sequencing to judge whether each TCR beta V gene segment behaved as functional or pseudogenic. The number of typed donors differed by locus: about 620-640 for A, B, C, DRB1 and DQB1; 500 to 550 for DQA1; over 600 for DPA1; and about 450 for DPB1. In the later analysis, no new phenotypic data were used to find candidate immune exposures; instead, reliance was placed on TCR beta sequences and their occurrence across donors. An early release covering roughly 600 HLA-typed donors comprised approximately 290 gigabases of sequencing data and tens of millions of unique TCR sequences. Every repertoire in the discovery cohort had been generated on one and the same sequencing platform. To study patterns of TCR occurrence, a later analysis re-analyzed previously published TCR beta repertoires from 666 donors and added high-resolution HLA genotyping. Among roughly 370 genotyped donors of the cohort, an average of roughly 240,000 unique TCR beta nucleotide sequences were sequenced per donor, around 18% of them non-productive. Besides the first cohort of about 730 subjects, a separate validation cohort made up of 120 different subjects was used. Donor age, sex, ethnicity and CMV serostatus were compiled together with the repertoire data. In a later genetic analysis, genome-wide SNP genotypes for about three fifths of the roughly 670 donors were used, and that subset was treated as a discovery cohort. Class I and class II HLA loci were covered by the typing at four-digit resolution. Overall study results and their limits: The study listed 150 to 200 TCR beta chains as associated with cytomegalovirus. The presence/absence analyses assumed that sequencing depth was roughly uniform across donors, and that assumption may not be true. Across donors, most TCR sequences were observed very rarely, whereas some public TCRs were present in many individuals. Correlated functional status among segregating V segments might reflect linkage disequilibrium, but an unknown experimental factor could not be ruled out. A later analysis associated 16,951 TCR beta sequences with specific HLA alleles at a false discovery rate of 0.05. The classifier was reported to diagnose cytomegalovirus status with high specificity and sensitivity in both the original and validation cohorts. In an earlier analysis of 450 to 750 of the donors, most TCR beta V segments appeared in productive rearrangements about 87% or about 30% of the time, broadly matching IMGT annotations. A later analysis found that HLA-associated TCR beta chains were more clonally expanded and had lower generation probabilities than equally common non-associated chains. In a later analysis, several top co-occurrence clusters were reported to appear linked to parvovirus B19, influenza, CMV and Epstein-Barr virus. A further reported finding was that TCR beta sequences accurately predicted the HLA-A and HLA-B alleles for most subjects in the first cohort. When HLA alleles, especially DR and DQ, strongly co-occurred, TCR associations were difficult to assign to individual alleles. In a later analysis, most CMV-associated TCR beta chains were found to appear HLA-restricted, with HLA associations seemingly driven largely by CMV exposure. In this cohort, only TCR beta chains were sequenced, and detectable features were limited by the absence of alpha or paired-chain data. Some IMGT-functional V segments, including TRBV6-2 and TRBV6-3, could not be distinguished by the 87-base-pair reads and were therefore excluded. A cluster of highly shared sequence variants was judged likely to be a technical artifact of the sequencing pipeline. In vitro tests confirmed that a few of the cytomegalovirus-associated TCR beta chains recognize cytomegalovirus antigens. The authors suggested that the approach could potentially be extended to other disease states and immunological phenotypes. In a later analysis, TCR association rates were found to vary across HLA loci, with the most associated TCRs seen for DRB1 alleles and the fewest for HLA-C alleles. Because counts were too low, roughly 16 rarely observed V segments, including chromosome 9 orphons, were excluded from the earlier analysis of a few hundred of the donors. Because HLA typing was missing for some donors at each locus, association tests included only the typed subset. Immune exposure information for the cohort was limited to CMV serostatus. A later genetic analysis reported fewer N-insertions in productive TCRs among donors in an Asian-associated ancestry cluster than the roughly 640-donor mean. An association between a missense DCLRE1C variant and V-gene and J-gene trimming of TCR beta chains was found in a later genetic analysis and replicated in an independent cohort.

The cohort comprised hundreds of healthy bone marrow donors. At the time of sampling, all cohort members were nominally healthy, though unrecorded immune exposures were likely present. The donor tested CMV seronegative and was one of the 352 seronegative cohort members. Every donor gave a peripheral blood sample, and the peripheral blood mononuclear cells from that sample were used for TCR beta sequencing. The Qiagen DNeasy Blood Extraction Kit was used to extract genomic DNA from the blood cell samples. The clonotype was recovered from a man aged 30 to 39 in good health and CMV-seronegative. The chain is assembled from TRBV30 and TRBJ2-4; TRBD1 aligns with 10 central bases. Sequenced: PBMCs. The CDR3 has the sequence CAWSLGQGSLAKNIQYF. In nucleotides, the sequence is TGTGCCTGGAGTCTGGGACAGGGGTCCCTAGCCAAAAACATTCAGTACTTC.